This TCR beta chain appears in the sequencing data of a study of PD-1 blockade in classical Hodgkin lymphoma. Study-wide findings and caveats: The study found complete responders had baseline diversity similar to newly diagnosed patients. Some patients began nivolumab under 1 year after ASCT. These patients were excluded from later analyses. Newly diagnosed patients reportedly had lower baseline TCR diversity than healthy donors.

Each and every patient relapsed after autologous stem cell transplantation, and patients got differing brentuximab vedotin exposure. Patients' outcomes at their best amounted to complete response, partial response or progressive disease. This clone has a single count. The antigen remains unidentified. The germline V and J ends were trimmed by 6 bases and 7 bases, with 21 bases remaining between them. The length of the CDR3 is 15 residues. CDR1 is SNHLY and CDR2 is FYNNEI in the germline V gene. Sequencing used immunoSEQ multiplex PCR; TCRdb keeps in-frame clones, though not all of them. This sample has about 40,000 clones, with more than 75% found just once.

The V call is TRBV2, the J call TRBJ1-2; maybe TRBD1 (6 bases). This TCR was recovered from a human donor with classical Hodgkin lymphoma. This sample comprised peripheral blood mononuclear cells (PBMCs), obtained at baseline. In DNA form, the CDR3 reads TGTGCCAGCAGCTACGTCCCAGGGGTGGGGGGTGGCTACACCTTC. Protein: CASSYVPGVGGGYTF.